This T cell receptor (beta chain) originates from a study of T cell responses to AZD1222 COVID-19 vaccine. Sequencing was performed with immunoSEQ multiplex PCR; in TCRdb, only in-frame clones are kept and a portion is missing. The sample records about 200,000 clones, 91% being singletons. The germline gives CDR1 MNHNS, CDR2 SASEGT. The J segment lost 0 bases and the V segment lost 10 bases, leaving 5 bases of the junction unmatched. This CDR3 has 14 residues. Sample: peripheral blood, taken 28 days after the second AZD1222 dose. The V and J genes are TRBV6-1 and TRBJ1-1; 10 positions match TRBD1. The receptor comes from an adult who received the AZD1222 COVID-19 vaccine. Here the CDR3 reads CATRQGAMNTEAFF. The CDR3 DNA reads TGTGCCACACGACAGGGGGCGATGAACACTGAAGCTTTCTTT.